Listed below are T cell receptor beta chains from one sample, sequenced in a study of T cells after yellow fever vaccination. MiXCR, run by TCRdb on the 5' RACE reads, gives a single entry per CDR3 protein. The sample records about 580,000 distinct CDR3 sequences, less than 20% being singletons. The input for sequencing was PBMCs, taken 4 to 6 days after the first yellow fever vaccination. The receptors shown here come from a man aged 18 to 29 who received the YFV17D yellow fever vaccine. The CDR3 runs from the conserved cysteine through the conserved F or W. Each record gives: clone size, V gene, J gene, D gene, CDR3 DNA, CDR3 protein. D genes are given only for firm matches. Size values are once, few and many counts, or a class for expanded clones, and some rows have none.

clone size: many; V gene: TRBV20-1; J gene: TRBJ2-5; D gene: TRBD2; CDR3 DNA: TGCAGTGCTAGCCCCGAGTACCTGCGGGGGGGGCAGGAGACCCAGTACTTC; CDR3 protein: CSASPEYLRGGQETQYF
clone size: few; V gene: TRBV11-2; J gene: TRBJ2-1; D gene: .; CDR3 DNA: TGTGCCAGCAGGAGGGGCGGGGGCGTTTCCTACAATGAGCAGTTCTTC; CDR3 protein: CASRRGGGVSYNEQFF
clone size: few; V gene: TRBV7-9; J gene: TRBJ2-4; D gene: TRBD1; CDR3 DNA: TGTGCCAGCAGCCCGGGACAGGCGTCCATTCAGTACTTC; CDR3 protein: CASSPGQASIQYF
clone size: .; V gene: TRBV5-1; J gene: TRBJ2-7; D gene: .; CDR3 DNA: TGCGCCAGCAGCCCGCAACAAGGGGGTCCCTACGAGCAGTACTTC; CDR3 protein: CASSPQQGGPYEQYF
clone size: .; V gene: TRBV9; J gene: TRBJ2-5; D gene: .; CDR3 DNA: TGTGCCAGCAGCGTAGCAGGGCTAGCGAGAGGAGAGACCCAGTACTTC; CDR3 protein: CASSVAGLARGETQYF
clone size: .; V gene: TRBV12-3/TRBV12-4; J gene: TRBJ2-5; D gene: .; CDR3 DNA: TGTGCCAGCAGTTCCGGGAAGACCCAGTACTTC; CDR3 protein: CASSSGKTQYF
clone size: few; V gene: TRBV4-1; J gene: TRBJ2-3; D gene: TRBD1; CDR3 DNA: TGCGCCAGCAGCCAAGTCGGGACAGGGGGATCAGATACGCAGTATTTT; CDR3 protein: CASSQVGTGGSDTQYF
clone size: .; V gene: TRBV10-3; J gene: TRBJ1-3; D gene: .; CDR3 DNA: TGTGCCATCAGAGAATCTGCAGGCTCTGGAAACACCATATATTTT; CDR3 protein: CAIRESAGSGNTIYF
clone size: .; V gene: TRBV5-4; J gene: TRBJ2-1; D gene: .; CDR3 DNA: TGTGCCAGCGGACCCAAGGGCAATGAGCAGTTCTTC; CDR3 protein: CASGPKGNEQFF
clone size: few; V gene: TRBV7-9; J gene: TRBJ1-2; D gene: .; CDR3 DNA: TGTGCCAGCAGGGTTTCAGGCGGGGAGTATGGCTACACCTTC; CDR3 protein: CASRVSGGEYGYTF
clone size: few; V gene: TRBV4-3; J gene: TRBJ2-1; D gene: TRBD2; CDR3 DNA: TGCGCCAGCAGCCAAGATTGGAGCGGGGGGGCCTGGGAGCAGTTCTTC; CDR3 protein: CASSQDWSGGAWEQFF
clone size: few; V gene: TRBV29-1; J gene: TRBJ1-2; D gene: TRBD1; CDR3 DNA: TGCAGCTTGGGGACAGACTATGGCTACACCTTC; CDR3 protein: CSLGTDYGYTF
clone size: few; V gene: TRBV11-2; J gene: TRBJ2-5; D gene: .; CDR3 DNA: TGTGCCAGCAGCTTAGACTCAGCTCAAGAGACCCAGTACTTC; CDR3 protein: CASSLDSAQETQYF
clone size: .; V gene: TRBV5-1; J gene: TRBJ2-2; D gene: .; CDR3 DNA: TGCGCCAGCAGCTTTATTTCCGCCGGGGAGCTGTTTTTT; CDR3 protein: CASSFISAGELFF
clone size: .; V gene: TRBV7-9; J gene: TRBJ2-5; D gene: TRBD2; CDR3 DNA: TGTGCCAGCAGCCAAGGGAGGGGCGGGGGAGAGACCCAGTACTTC; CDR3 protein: CASSQGRGGGETQYF
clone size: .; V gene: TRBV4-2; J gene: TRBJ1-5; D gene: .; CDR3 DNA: TGTGCCAGCAGCCCTCGAGTGCCCAATCAGCCCCAGCATTTT; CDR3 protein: CASSPRVPNQPQHF
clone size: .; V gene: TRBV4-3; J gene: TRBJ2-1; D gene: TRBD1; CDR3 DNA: TGCGCCAGCAGCCATCCCGACAGGGGGGCCAATGAGCAGTTCTTC; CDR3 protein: CASSHPDRGANEQFF
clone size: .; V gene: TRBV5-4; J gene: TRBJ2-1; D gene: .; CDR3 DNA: TGTGCCAGCAGCGAAAGAGCGGCCGAGCCGTTCTTC; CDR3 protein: CASSERAAEPFF
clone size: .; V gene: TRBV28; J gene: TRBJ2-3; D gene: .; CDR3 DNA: TGTGCCAGCAGTATCGGGGCAACGGGGGATATGCAGTATTTT; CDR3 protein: CASSIGATGDMQYF
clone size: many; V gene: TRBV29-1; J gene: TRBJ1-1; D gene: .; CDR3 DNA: TGCAGCGTTGTGTCTCCGGGGATGAACACTGAAGCTTTCTTT; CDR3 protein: CSVVSPGMNTEAFF
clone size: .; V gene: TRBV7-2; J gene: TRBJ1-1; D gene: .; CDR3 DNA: TGTGCCAGCAGGCCCCTGCGGTTGGGGAGAGGTCAAGCGAACACTGAAGCTTTCTTT; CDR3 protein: CASRPLRLGRGQANTEAFF
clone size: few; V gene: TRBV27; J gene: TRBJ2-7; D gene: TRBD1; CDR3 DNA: TGTGCCAGCAGTTTAGGGACAGGCTGGTACGAGCAGTACTTC; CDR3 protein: CASSLGTGWYEQYF
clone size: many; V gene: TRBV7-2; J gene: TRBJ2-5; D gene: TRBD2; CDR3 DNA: TGTGCCAGCAGCTTTCAGCGGGGGGAAAAAGAGACCCAGTACTTC; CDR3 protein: CASSFQRGEKETQYF
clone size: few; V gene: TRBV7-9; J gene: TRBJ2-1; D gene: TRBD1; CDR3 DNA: TGTGCCAGCAGCTCGACTAAATGGGACAGGGGGTATGAGCAGTTCTTC; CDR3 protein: CASSSTKWDRGYEQFF
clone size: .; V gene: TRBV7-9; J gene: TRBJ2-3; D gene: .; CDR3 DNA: TGTGCCAGCATCCAGGACTACTCAAGCACAGATACGCAGTATTTT; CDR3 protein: CASIQDYSSTDTQYF
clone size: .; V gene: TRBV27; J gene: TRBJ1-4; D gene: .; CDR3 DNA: TGTGCCAGCAGTCCACCGGGACGACATGAAAAACTGTTTTTT; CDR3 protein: CASSPPGRHEKLFF
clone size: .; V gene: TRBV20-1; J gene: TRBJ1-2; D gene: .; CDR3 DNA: TGCAGTGCTAGAGCTGTACAGGGAAACTATGGCTACACCTTC; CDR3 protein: CSARAVQGNYGYTF
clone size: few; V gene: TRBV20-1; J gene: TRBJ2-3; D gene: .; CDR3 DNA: TGCAGTGCTAGAGGTCCCGGGGGGCCCACAGATACGCAGTATTTT; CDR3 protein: CSARGPGGPTDTQYF
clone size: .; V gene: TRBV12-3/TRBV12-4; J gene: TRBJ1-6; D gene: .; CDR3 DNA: TGTGCCAGCAGTCGAGTTAGGGCTTCACCCCTCCACTTT; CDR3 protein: CASSRVRASPLHF
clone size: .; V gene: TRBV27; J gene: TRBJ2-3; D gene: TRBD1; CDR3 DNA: TGTGCCAGCAGTAAGGCAGGGGGCGGCACAGATACGCAGTATTTT; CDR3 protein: CASSKAGGGTDTQYF
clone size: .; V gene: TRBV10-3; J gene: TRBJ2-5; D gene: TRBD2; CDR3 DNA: TGTGCCATCAGTCCTTTTCGGGCTAGCGGGGTACAAGAGACCCAGTACTTC; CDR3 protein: CAISPFRASGVQETQYF
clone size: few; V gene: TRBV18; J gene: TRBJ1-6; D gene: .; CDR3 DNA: TGTGCCAGCTCACCCGACGGAAACTCCTATAATTCACCCCTCCACTTT; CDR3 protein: CASSPDGNSYNSPLHF
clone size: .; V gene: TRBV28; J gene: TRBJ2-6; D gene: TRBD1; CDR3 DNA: TGTGCCAGCAGTTCGCCCGGACAGGGGATTCATTCTGGGGCCAACGTCCTGACTTTC; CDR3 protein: CASSSPGQGIHSGANVLTF
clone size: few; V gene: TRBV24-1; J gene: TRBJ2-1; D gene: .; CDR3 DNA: TGTGCCACCAGTGATGCTTTTGATGAGCAGTTCTTC; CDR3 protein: CATSDAFDEQFF
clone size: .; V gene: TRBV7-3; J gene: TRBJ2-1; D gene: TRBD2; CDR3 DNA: TGTGCCAGCAGCAATAGCGGGGGGGCTTCTAAGCTTGAGCAGTTCTTC; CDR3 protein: CASSNSGGASKLEQFF
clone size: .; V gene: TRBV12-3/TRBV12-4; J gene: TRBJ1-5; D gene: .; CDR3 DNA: TGTGCCAGCAGTCCCCATCTCGGGGGATTCGGTAATCAGCCCCAGCATTTT; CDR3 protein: CASSPHLGGFGNQPQHF
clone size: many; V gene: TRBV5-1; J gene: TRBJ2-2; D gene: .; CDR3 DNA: TGTGCCAGCAGCGTTGGGACCGGTAACACCGGGGAGCTGTTTTTT; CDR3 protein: CASSVGTGNTGELFF
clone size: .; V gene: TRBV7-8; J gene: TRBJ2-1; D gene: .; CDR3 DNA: TGTGCCAGCAGTCGCCTACTTAACAATGAGCAGTTCTTC; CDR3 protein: CASSRLLNNEQFF
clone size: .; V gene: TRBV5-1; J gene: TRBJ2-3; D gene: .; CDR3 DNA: TGCGCCAGCAGAAGGGGAACTAGCACAGATACGCAGTATTTT; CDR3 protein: CASRRGTSTDTQYF
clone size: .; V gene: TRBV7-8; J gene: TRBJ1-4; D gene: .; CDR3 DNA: TGTGCCAGCAACCGGGGGTGGGGCCTCACGAGTGAAAAACTGTTTTTT; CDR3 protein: CASNRGWGLTSEKLFF
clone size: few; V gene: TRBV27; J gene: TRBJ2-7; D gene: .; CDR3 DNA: TGTGCCAGCAGTTTCATTCTTGGCGAGCAGTACTTC; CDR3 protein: CASSFILGEQYF
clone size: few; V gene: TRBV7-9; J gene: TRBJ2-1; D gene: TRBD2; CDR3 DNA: TGTGCCAGCAGGCCCGGGGGGAGGTCCTACAATGAGCAGTTCTTC; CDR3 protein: CASRPGGRSYNEQFF
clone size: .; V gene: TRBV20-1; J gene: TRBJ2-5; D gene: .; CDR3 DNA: TGCAGTGCTAGACTTCGGCTCGGACAGCCCGTAGAGACCCAGTACTTC; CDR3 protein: CSARLRLGQPVETQYF
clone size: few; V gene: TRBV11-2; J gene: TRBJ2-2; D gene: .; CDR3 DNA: TGTGCCAGCAGCAAACGGGCCTCTAACACCGGGGAGCTGTTTTTT; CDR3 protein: CASSKRASNTGELFF
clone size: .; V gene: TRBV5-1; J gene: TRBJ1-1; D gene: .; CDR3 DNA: TGCGCCAGCAGCTTGGTGGGGGCCGGAGAGGCTTTCTTT; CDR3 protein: CASSLVGAGEAFF
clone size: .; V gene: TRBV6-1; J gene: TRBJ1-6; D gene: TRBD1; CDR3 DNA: TGTGCCAGCAGTAGGGACAGGGGGAGTTTGTCACCCCTCCACTTT; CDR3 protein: CASSRDRGSLSPLHF
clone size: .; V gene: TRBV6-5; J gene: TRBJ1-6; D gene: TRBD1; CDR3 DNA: TGTGCCAGCAGTTACATGGACCCGGGACAGGGTTATTCACCCCTCCACTTT; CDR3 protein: CASSYMDPGQGYSPLHF
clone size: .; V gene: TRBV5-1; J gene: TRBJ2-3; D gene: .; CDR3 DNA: TGCGCCAGCAGCTTAAGGGGATGGGTAACAGATACGCAGTATTTT; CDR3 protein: CASSLRGWVTDTQYF
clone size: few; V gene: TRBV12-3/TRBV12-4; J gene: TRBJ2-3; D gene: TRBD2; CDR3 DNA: TGTGCCAGCAGTTTAAGCGGGGGGGCTGTAGATACGCAGTATTTT; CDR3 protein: CASSLSGGAVDTQYF
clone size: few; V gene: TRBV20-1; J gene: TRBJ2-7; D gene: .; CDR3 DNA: TGCAGTGCCCGCCCCGGGGCCTACGAGCAGTACTTC; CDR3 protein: CSARPGAYEQYF
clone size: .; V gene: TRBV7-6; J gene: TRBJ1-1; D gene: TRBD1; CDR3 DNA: TGTGCCAGCAGCTTTACGGGACAGGAAGCTTTCTTT; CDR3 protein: CASSFTGQEAFF
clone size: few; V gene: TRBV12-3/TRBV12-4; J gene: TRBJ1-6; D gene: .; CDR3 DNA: TGTGCCAGCAGGCTTAGCTCCTATAATTCACCCCTCCACTTT; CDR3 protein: CASRLSSYNSPLHF
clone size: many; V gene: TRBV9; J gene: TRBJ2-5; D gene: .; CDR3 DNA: TGTGCCAGCACCGTGTTAGGACAACCACAAGAGACCCAGTACTTC; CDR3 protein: CASTVLGQPQETQYF
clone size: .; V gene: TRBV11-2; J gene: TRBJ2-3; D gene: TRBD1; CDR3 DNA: TGTGCCAGCAGCTTCCGACAGGGGAAAGATACGCAGTATTTT; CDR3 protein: CASSFRQGKDTQYF
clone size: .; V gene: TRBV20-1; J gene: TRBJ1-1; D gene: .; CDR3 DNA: TGCAGTGCTAGGGCAGGGAGGACTGAAGCTTTCTTT; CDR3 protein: CSARAGRTEAFF
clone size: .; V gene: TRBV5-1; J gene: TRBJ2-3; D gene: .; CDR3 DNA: TGCGCCAGCAGCTTGACGAGGGACCCAGGAGGAGATACGCAGTATTTT; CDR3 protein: CASSLTRDPGGDTQYF
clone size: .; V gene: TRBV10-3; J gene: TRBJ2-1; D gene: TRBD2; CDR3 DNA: TGTGCCATCCTTCCAGCGGGGAGCTCCTACAATGAGCAGTTCTTC; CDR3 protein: CAILPAGSSYNEQFF